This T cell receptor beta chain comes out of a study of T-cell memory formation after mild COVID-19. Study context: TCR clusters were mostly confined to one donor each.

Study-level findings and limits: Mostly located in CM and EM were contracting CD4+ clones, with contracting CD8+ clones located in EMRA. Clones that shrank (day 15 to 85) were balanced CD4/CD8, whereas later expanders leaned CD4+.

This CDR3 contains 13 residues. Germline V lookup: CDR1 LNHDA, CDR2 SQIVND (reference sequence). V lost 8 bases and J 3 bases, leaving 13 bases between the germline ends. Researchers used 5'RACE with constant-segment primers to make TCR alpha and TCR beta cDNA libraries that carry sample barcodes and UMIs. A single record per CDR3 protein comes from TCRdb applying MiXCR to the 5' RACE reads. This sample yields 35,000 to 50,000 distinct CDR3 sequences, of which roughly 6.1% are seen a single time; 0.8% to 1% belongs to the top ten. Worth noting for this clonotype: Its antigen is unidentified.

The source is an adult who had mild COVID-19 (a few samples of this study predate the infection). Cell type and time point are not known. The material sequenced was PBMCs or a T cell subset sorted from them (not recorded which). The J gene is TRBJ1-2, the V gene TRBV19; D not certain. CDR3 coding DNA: TGTGCCAGTGAGACCCCGGCGCACTATGGCTACACCTTC. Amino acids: CASETPAHYGYTF. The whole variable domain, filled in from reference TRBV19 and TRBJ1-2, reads DGGITQSPKYLFRKEGQNVTLSCEQNLNHDAMYWYRQDPGQGLRLIYYSQIVNDFQKGDIAEGYSVSREKKESFPLTVTSAQKNPTAFYLCASETPAHYGYTFGSGTRLTVV.